These 3 T cell receptor beta chains came from one sample sequenced in a study of control samples from healthy donors and cancer patients. The repertoire was sequenced with immunoSEQ multiplex PCR; TCRdb's copy has only in-frame clones and lacks some. This table holds 70,000 to 80,000 clones, 80% to 90% found once. The sequenced sample was PBMCs. These receptors were collected from a woman aged 55-69 years with head and neck cancer.

In nucleotides, the CDR3 is TGTGCCAGCAGCTTTTCCCGGACCGCTAGCTCCTACGAGCAGTACTTC. It translates to CASSFSRTASSYEQYF. The chain joins TRBV7-9 to TRBJ2-7, with no clear D. This CDR3 is built from 16 residues. V lost 3 bases and J 0 bases, leaving 15 bases between the germline ends. Per the germline V gene, CDR1 is SEHNR and CDR2 is FQNEAQ (reference sequence).

J is TRBJ2-6 and V is TRBV4-3, with D possibly TRBD2 on 6 matching bases. Trimming took off 1 base at V and 0 bases at J, with 10 bases between the two ends. The CDR3 sequence is 17 residues long. Germline values: CDR1 LGHNA, CDR2 YSLEER. The CDR3 DNA is TGCGCCAGCAGCCAAGTTGGGGGGAGCTCTGGGGCCAACGTCCTGACTTTC. This codes for CASSQVGGSSGANVLTF.

This rearrangement joins TRBV15 to TRBJ2-1; 8 bases match TRBD2. The CDR3 is made up of 18 amino acids. With 1 base clipped from V and 3 bases from J, the junction kept 11 bases outside the gene matches. Germline assignment: CDR1 LNHNV and CDR2 YYDKDF (reference sequence). Here the CDR3 DNA reads TGTGCCACCAGCAGAGTGCTAGCGGGTGATACTTACTACAATGAGCAGTTCTTC. This translates into CATSRVLAGDTYYNEQFF.